This T cell receptor beta chain was recorded in a study of cytomegalovirus exposure and HLA in healthy donors. Findings and caveats of the study: In vitro data verified a few CMV-associated chains as specific for CMV antigens. The HLA-A and HLA-B alleles of most subjects were reportedly predicted accurately from TCR beta sequences. A later analysis reported that several of the most significant clusters appeared to be linked to common viral pathogens, among them Epstein-Barr virus. Researchers had no immune exposure information except CMV serostatus available.

With regard to this clone: Its antigen remains unknown.

The study ran its PCR with 60 Vbeta and 13 Jbeta primers. Assay: immunoSEQ multiplex PCR; the TCRdb copy retains only in-frame clones and omits some. The sample includes tens of thousands of clones, roughly 79% of them seen just once. Germline V gene sequence: CDR1 SQVTM, CDR2 ANQGSEA. V was cut by 6 bases and J by 5 bases, with 8 bases left in between. The CDR3 sequence is 10 residues long. Sequenced: PBMCs. The clonotype comes from a man aged 18-30 years in good health and CMV-seropositive. The chain combines TRBV29-1 with TRBJ2-7; D ambiguous. CDR3 region: CSVAADEQYF. CDR3 bases: TGCAGCGTGGCCGCGGACGAGCAGTACTTC.